The clone carrying this TCR beta chain was counted a single time. Repertoires were generated with immunoSEQ multiplex PCR, while TCRdb's copy carries only in-frame clones and drops some. The repertoire holds fewer than 300,000 clones, around 90% seen once, with 0.95% to 1% in the top ten. This record comes from a study of blood T cell repertoires in COVID-19. CDR1 and CDR2 from the germline V gene are SQVTM and ANQGSEA. Trimming removed 3 bases from V and 4 bases from J, with 24 bases in between. There are 17 residues in the CDR3. The chain recombines TRBV29-1 with TRBJ1-2; perhaps TRBD1 as D (6 bases). The sequence derives from a middle-aged woman who had recovered from COVID-19. Sequencing was performed on peripheral blood. The CDR3: CSVEGGGSIGGRYGYTF. In nucleotides, the CDR3 is TGCAGCGTTGAGGGAGGTGGTTCTATCGGGGGGCGCTATGGCTACACCTTC.